These 8 T cell receptor beta chains were sequenced from one sample in a study of siplizumab effects on memory and regulatory T cells. Sequencing used immunoSEQ multiplex PCR; TCRdb keeps in-frame clones, though not all of them. The data hold over 95,000 clones, with just under 95% observed a single time. Sequenced input: non-Treg CD4+ T cells sorted from blood. Source of these receptors: a human donor in good health.

This rearrangement joins TRBV4-2 to TRBJ2-1, with D possibly being TRBD2 (7 bases). CDR3 length: 14 amino acids. The V gene's germline CDR1 is LGHNA and CDR2 YNFKEQ. The germline V and J ends were trimmed by 6 bases and 5 bases, with 14 bases remaining between them. The chain's CDR3 is CASRVGGPDNEQFF. Here the CDR3 DNA reads TGTGCCAGCAGGGTGGGGGGGCCTGACAATGAGCAGTTCTTC.

Concerning this clone: At the DNA level, this CDR3 is encoded by other sequences in the same sample as well. The chain uses TRBV18 and TRBJ1-4, with 9 nucleotides matching TRBD1. The CDR3 is 15 residues long. The trim removed 3 bases at V and 4 bases at J, leaving 3 bases unmatched. Germline V gene lookup returns CDR1 KGHSH and CDR2 LQKENI. DNA for the CDR3: TGTGCCAGCTCACCTCCGGGACAGGGTAATGAAAAACTGTTTTTT. It encodes CASSPPGQGNEKLFF. Full variable domain (missing parts from reference TRBV18 and TRBJ1-4): NAGVMQNPRHLVRRRGQEARLRCSPMKGHSHVYWYRQLPEEGLKFMVYLQKENIIDESGMPKERFSAEFPKEGPSILRIQQVVRGDSAAYFCASSPPGQGNEKLFFGSGTQLSVL.

The rearrangement links TRBV14 to TRBJ1-1; no definite D call. The germline V and J ends were trimmed by 0 bases and 0 bases, with 2 bases remaining between them. The CDR3 loop spans 13 amino acids. CDR1 is SGHDN and CDR2 is FVKESK in the germline V gene. This CDR3 reads CASSQELNTEAFF. The CDR3 bases are TGTGCCAGCAGCCAAGAATTGAACACTGAAGCTTTCTTT.

V usage is TRBV11-1 and J usage is TRBJ2-5; 8 nucleotides align to TRBD1. Germline CDR1 reads SGHAT; CDR2 reads FQDESV (reference sequence). CDR3 size: 14 residues. V gave up 5 bases and J gave up 6 bases; unmatched junction bases: 8. The CDR3 DNA is TGTGCCAGCAGCCAGGGGGCGGTAGGACAGACCCAGTACTTC. It codes for CASSQGAVGQTQYF.

This sequence joins TRBV6-1 and TRBJ1-1, with D unclear. The V and J ends lost 7 bases and 1 base respectively, with 7 bases between them. This CDR3 is built from 12 residues. Germline CDR1 reads MNHNS; CDR2 reads SASEGT. Here the CDR3 DNA reads TGTGCCAGCACCTGGGGGAACACTGAAGCTTTCTTT. It encodes CASTWGNTEAFF.

This chain uses TRBV7-9 with TRBJ2-2; the D gene is possibly TRBD1 (5 bases). Germline-derived CDR1 and CDR2 are SEHNR and FQNEAQ (reference sequence). The CDR3 totals 15 residues. With 6 bases removed from V and 1 base from J, the gap between germline ends came to 12 bases. The CDR3 nucleotides read TGTGCCAGCAGATTCACAGGCGAGAACACCGGGGAGCTGTTTTTT. Its protein is CASRFTGENTGELFF.

The V and J genes are TRBV6-1 and TRBJ1-1, with D unclear. Germline-derived CDR1 and CDR2 are MNHNS and SASEGT. V was cut by 6 bases and J by 2 bases, with 16 bases left in between. The CDR3 runs to 15 residues. For the CDR3, the DNA is TGTGCCAGCAGGGTGGTACACTCTCTCAACACTGAAGCTTTCTTT. It translates to CASRVVHSLNTEAFF.

This sequence joins TRBV4-1 and TRBJ1-2; 9 nucleotides match TRBD1. CDR3 length equals 19 residues. Germline V lookup: CDR1 MGHRA, CDR2 YSYEKL. Unmatched junction bases numbered 15, after V lost 3 bases and J lost 1 base. The CDR3 is CASSQQPGQGFSFNYGYTF. Written as DNA, the CDR3 is TGCGCCAGCAGCCAGCAACCGGGACAGGGTTTTTCTTTTAACTATGGCTACACCTTC.